The T cell receptor (beta chain) described here comes from a study of control samples from healthy donors and cancer patients. This clone was seen a few times. Libraries were prepared by immunoSEQ multiplex PCR; TCRdb keeps only in-frame clonotypes and omits some of them. The data contain about 86,000 clones, 85% to 90% of them seen just once; the ten biggest clones take up 9% to 10%. Looked up from germline, CDR1 is LGHDT and CDR2 is YNNKEL (reference sequence). V was trimmed by 0 bases and J by 7 bases, leaving 7 bases between them. The CDR3 has 13 amino acids. The receptor comes from a woman between 50 and 59 years old with colorectal cancer. V is TRBV3-1 (or the pseudogene TRBV3-2) and J is TRBJ1-3; TRBD1 might be the D (5 bases). Material: PBMCs. The CDR3 loop reads CASSQEEGNTIYF. The CDR3 coding sequence is TGTGCCAGCAGCCAAGAGGAGGGGAACACCATATATTTT.